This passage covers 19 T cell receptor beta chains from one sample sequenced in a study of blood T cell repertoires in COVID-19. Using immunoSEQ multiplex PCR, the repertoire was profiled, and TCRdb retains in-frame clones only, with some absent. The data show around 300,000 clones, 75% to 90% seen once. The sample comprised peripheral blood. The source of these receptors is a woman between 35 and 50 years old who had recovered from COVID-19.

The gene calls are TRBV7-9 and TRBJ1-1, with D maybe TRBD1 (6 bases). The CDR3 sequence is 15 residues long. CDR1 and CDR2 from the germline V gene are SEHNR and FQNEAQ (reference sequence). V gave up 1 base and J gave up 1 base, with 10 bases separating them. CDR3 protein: CASSLGGGRNTEAFF. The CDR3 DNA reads TGTGCCAGCAGCTTAGGCGGGGGCAGGAACACTGAAGCTTTCTTT.

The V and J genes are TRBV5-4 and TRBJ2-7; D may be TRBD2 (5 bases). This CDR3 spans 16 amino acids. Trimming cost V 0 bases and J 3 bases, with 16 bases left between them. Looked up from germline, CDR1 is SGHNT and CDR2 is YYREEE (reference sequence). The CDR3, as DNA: TGTGCCAGCAGCTTGGGCCTCACTAGTAGTGGCTACGAGCAGTACTTC. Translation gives CASSLGLTSSGYEQYF.

This CDR3 is CASSLGAEGYEQYF. The CDR3 nucleotides are TGTGCCAGCAGCTTAGGGGCTGAAGGCTACGAGCAGTACTTC. V usage is TRBV7-9 and J usage is TRBJ2-7, with D unresolved. V was trimmed by 1 base and J by 3 bases, leaving 10 bases between them. This CDR3 is built from 14 residues. Germline V CDR1 and CDR2: SEHNR, FQNEAQ (reference sequence).

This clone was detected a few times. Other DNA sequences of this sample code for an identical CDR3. CDR3 sequence reads: CASSLGTGDTGELFF. The CDR3 region has the DNA TGTGCCAGCAGCTTAGGGACAGGTGACACCGGGGAGCTGTTTTTT. V usage is TRBV7-3 and J usage is TRBJ2-2; 8 bases agree with TRBD1. With V trimmed by 2 bases and J by 3 bases, 2 bases remained unmatched. This CDR3 has 15 amino acids. Germline-derived CDR1 and CDR2 are SGHTA and FQGTGA.

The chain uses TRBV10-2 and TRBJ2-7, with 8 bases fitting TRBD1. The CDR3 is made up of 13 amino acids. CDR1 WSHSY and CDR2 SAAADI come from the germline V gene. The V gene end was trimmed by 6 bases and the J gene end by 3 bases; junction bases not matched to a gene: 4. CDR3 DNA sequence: TGCGCCAGCAGGACAGGGGACAGCTACGAGCAGTACTTC. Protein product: CASRTGDSYEQYF.

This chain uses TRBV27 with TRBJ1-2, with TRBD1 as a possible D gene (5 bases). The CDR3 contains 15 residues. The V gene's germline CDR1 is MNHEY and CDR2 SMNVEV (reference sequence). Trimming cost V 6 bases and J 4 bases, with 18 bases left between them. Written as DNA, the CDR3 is TGTGCCAGCAGCCATCGACCGACAGCGTCCTATGGCTACACCTTC. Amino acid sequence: CASSHRPTASYGYTF.

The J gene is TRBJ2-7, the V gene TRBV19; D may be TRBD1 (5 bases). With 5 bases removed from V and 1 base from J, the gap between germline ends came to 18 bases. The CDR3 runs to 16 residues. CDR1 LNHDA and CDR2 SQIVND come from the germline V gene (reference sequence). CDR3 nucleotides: TGTGCCAGTAGTCCCAAGGCCGCCCGACAGTCCTACGAGCAGTACTTC. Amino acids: CASSPKAARQSYEQYF.

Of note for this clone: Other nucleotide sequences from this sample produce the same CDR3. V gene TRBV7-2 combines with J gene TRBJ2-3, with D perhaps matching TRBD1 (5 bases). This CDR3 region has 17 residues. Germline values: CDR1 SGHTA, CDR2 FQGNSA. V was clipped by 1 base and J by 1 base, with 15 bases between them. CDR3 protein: CASSLGFSGSGTDTQYF. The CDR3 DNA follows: TGTGCCAGCAGCTTAGGTTTTTCAGGGTCCGGCACAGATACGCAGTATTTT.

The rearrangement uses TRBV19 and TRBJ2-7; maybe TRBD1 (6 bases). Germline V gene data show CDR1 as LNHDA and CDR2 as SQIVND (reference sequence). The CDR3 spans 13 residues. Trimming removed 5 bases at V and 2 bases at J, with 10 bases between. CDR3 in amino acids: CASSGRGTYEQYF. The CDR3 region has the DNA TGTGCCAGTAGTGGAAGGGGGACCTACGAGCAGTACTTC.

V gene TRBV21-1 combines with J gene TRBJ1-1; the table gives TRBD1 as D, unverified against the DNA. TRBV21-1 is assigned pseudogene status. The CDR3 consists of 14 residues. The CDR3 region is CASSVPGEFTEAFF. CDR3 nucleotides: TGTGCCAGCAGCGTCCCAGGGGAGTTCACTGAAGCTTTCTTT.

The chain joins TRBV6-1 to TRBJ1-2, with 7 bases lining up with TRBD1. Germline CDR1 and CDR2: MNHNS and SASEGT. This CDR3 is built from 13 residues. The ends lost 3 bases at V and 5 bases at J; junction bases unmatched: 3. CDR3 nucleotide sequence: TGTGCCAGCAGTGAGAGGGACAGATATGGCTACACCTTC. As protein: CASSERDRYGYTF.

CDR3 sequence reads: CAWSVGGKETQYF. DNA for the CDR3: TGTGCCTGGAGTGTAGGCGGTAAAGAGACCCAGTACTTC. This rearrangement joins TRBV30 to TRBJ2-5; no clear D gene. Germline values: CDR1 GTSNPN, CDR2 SVGIG (reference sequence). The CDR3 totals 13 residues. Trimming pared 0 bases from V and 3 bases from J, leaving 8 bases between.

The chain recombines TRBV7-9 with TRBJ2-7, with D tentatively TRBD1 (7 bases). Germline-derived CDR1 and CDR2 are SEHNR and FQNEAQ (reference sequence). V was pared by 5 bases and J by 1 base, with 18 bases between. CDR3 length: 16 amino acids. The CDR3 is CASSRLSRGESYEQYF. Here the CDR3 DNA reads TGTGCCAGCAGCCGCTTATCCAGGGGGGAATCCTACGAGCAGTACTTC.

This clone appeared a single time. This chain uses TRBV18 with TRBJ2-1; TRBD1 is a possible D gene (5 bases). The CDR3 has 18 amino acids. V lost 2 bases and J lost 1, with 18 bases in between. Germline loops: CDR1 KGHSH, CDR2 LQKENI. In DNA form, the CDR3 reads TGTGCCAGCTCACCAGAACTCAGGGTTTCTACATCCTACAATGAGCAGTTCTTC. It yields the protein CASSPELRVSTSYNEQFF.

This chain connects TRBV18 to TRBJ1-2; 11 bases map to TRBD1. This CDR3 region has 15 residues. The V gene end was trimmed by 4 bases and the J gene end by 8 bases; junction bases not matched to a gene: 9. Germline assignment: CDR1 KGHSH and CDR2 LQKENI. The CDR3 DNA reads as TGTGCCAGCTCACAGGGACAGGGGGGTTCAAACGGCTACACCTTC. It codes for CASSQGQGGSNGYTF.

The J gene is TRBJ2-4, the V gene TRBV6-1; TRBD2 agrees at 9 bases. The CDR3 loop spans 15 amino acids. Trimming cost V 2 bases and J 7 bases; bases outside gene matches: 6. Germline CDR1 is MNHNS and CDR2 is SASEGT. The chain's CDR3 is CASSEFRAGGNIQYF. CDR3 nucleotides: TGTGCCAGCAGTGAATTTCGGGCGGGAGGGAACATTCAGTACTTC.

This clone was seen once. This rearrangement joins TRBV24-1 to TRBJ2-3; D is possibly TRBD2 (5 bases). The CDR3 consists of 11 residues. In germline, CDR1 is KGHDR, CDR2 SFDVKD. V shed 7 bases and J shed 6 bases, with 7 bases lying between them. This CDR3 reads CATSEGDTQYF. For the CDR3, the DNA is TGTGCCACCAGCGAGGGTGATACGCAGTATTTT.

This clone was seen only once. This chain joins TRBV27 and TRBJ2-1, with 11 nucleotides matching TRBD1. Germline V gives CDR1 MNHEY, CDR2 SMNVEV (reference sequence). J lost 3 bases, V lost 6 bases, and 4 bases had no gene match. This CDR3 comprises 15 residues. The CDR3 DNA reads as TGTGCCAGCAGAACGGGACAGGGGGTCTACAATGAGCAGTTCTTC. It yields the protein CASRTGQGVYNEQFF.

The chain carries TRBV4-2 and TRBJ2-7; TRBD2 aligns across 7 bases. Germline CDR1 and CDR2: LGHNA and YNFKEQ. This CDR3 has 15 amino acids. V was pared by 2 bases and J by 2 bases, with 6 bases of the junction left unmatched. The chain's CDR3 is CASSQPGTNTYEQYF. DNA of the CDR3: TGTGCCAGCAGCCAACCCGGGACTAATACCTACGAGCAGTACTTC.